This passage covers 7 T cell receptor beta chains from one sample sequenced in a study of shared clonotypes between healthy human individuals. Sequencing was performed with immunoSEQ multiplex PCR; in TCRdb, only in-frame clones are kept and a portion is missing. Altogether about 2.4 million clones are present, more than 80% being singletons, with the ten largest covering about 0.13%. Material: naive CD4+ T cells sorted from blood. Specified subset: CD45RA+ positively selected. These receptors came from a man between 18 and 29 years old in good health.

On this clone itself: Distinct nucleotide sequences in the sample also encode this CDR3. Here the CDR3 reads CAWSLRDEQYF. CDR3 nucleotide sequence: TGTGCCTGGAGCCTTCGTGACGAGCAGTACTTC. The V call is TRBV30, the J call TRBJ2-7; D gene ambiguous. This CDR3 has 11 residues. Trimming removed 3 bases from V and 5 bases from J, with 8 bases in between. CDR1 and CDR2 from the germline V gene are GTSNPN and SVGIG (reference sequence). Full variable domain (remainder filled in from reference TRBV30 and TRBJ2-7): SQTIHQWPATLVQPVGSPLSLECTVEGTSNPNLYWYRQAAGRGLQLLFYSVGIGQISSEVPQNLSASRPQDRQFILSSKKLLLSDSGFYLCAWSLRDEQYFGPGTRLTVT.

The chain uses TRBV5-1 and TRBJ2-5, with D unclear. This CDR3 has 13 residues. V was pared by 0 bases and J by 5 bases, with 8 bases between. Germline V gives CDR1 SGHRS, CDR2 YFSETQ. CDR3 residues: CASSLEPVETQYF. CDR3 sequence (DNA): TGCGCCAGCAGCTTGGAGCCGGTGGAGACCCAGTACTTC. Filled out from reference TRBV5-1 and TRBJ2-5, the complete variable domain reads KAGVTQTPRYLIKTRGQQVTLSCSPISGHRSVSWYQQTPGQGLQFLFEYFSETQRNKGNFPGRFSGRQFSNSRSEMNVSTLELGDSALYLCASSLEPVETQYFGPGTRLLVL.

The chain combines TRBV19 with TRBJ2-5; 8 bases line up with TRBD1. Germline V gives CDR1 LNHDA, CDR2 SQIVND (reference sequence). The ends lost 3 bases at V and 1 base at J; junction bases unmatched: 1. This CDR3 comprises 14 residues. The DNA for the CDR3 is TGTGCCAGTAGTATGGGACAGGTCCAAGAGACCCAGTACTTC. Its translation: CASSMGQVQETQYF.

V usage is TRBV11-3 and J usage is TRBJ2-5; maybe TRBD2 (7 bases). The CDR3 runs to 15 residues. CDR1 is SGHNT, CDR2 YENEEA, per germline. Trimming stripped 0 bases from V and 1 base from J, with 9 bases between. The CDR3 bases are TGTGCCAGCAGCTTAGAGGGGGGGCCCCAAGAGACCCAGTACTTC. Its translation: CASSLEGGPQETQYF.

The chain combines TRBV7-4 with TRBJ1-5, with a weak D call TRBD1 (5 bases). Between the trimmed V and J ends, which lost 2 bases and 4 bases, there was a span of 12 bases. Germline assignment: CDR1 SGHVT and CDR2 SQSDAQ. CDR3 length: 15 residues. CDR3 residues: CASSLLRGRNQPQHF. The CDR3 DNA reads as TGTGCCAGCAGCTTATTGCGGGGGAGAAATCAGCCCCAGCATTTT.

V is TRBV6-6 and J is TRBJ2-1, with D possibly TRBD2 on 6 matching bases. There are 11 residues in the CDR3. V lost 6 bases and J lost 8, with 8 bases in between. The germline CDR1 and CDR2 sequences are MNHNY and SVGAGI (reference sequence). CDR3 sequence reads: CASSTGDEQFF. The CDR3 DNA sequence: TGTGCCAGCAGCACGGGGGATGAGCAGTTCTTC.

V gene TRBV6-7 combines with J gene TRBJ2-7, with 13 positions matching TRBD2. TRBV6-7 is given ORF status, its function remaining uncertain. The CDR3 totals 18 residues. The J segment lost 7 bases and the V segment lost 0 bases, leaving 12 bases of the junction unmatched. The DNA for the CDR3 is TGTGCCAGCAGTTACTCTGGACTAGCGGGAGTGGTGCCTATTGAGCAGTACTTC. It codes for CASSYSGLAGVVPIEQYF.